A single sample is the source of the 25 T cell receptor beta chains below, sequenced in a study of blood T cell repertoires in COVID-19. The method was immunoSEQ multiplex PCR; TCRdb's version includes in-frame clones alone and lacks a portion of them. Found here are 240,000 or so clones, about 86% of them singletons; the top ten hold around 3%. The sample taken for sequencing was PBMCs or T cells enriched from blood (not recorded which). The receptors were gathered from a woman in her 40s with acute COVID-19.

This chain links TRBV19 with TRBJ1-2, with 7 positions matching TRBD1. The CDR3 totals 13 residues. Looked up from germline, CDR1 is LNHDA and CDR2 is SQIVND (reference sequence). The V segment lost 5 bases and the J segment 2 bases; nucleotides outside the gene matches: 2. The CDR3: CASSPGQNYGYTF. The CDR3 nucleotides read TGTGCCAGTAGTCCGGGACAGAACTATGGCTACACCTTC.

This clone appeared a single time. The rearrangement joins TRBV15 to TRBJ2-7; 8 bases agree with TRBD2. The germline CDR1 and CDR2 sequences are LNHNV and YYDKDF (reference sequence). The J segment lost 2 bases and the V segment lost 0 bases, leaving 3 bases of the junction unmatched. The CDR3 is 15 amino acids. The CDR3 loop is CATSREPGGPYEQYF. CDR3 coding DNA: TGTGCCACCAGCAGAGAACCGGGAGGGCCCTACGAGCAGTACTTC.

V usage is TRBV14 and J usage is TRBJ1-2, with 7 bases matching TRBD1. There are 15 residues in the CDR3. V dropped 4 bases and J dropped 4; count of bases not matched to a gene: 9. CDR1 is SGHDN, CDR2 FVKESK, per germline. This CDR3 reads CASSLETGSIYGYTF. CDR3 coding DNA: TGTGCCAGCAGCCTGGAGACAGGGTCCATCTATGGCTACACCTTC.

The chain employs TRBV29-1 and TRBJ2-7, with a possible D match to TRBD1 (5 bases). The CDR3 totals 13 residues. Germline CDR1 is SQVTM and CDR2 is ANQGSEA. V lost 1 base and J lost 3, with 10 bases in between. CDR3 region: CSVEGGAFYEQYF. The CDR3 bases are TGCAGCGTTGAAGGTGGGGCATTCTACGAGCAGTACTTC.

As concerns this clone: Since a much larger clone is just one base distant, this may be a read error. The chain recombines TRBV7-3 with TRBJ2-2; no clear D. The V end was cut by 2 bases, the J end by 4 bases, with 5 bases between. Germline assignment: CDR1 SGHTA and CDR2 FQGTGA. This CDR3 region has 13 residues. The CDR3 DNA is TGTGCCAGCAGCTTATCTCTCACCGGGGAGCTGTTTTTT. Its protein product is CASSLSLTGELFF. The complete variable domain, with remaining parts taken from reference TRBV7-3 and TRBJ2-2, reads GAGVSQTPSNKVTEKGKYVELRCDPISGHTALYWYRQSLGQGPEFLIYFQGTGAADDSGLPNDRFFAVRPEGSVSTLKIQRTERGDSAVYLCASSLSLTGELFFGEGSRLTVL.

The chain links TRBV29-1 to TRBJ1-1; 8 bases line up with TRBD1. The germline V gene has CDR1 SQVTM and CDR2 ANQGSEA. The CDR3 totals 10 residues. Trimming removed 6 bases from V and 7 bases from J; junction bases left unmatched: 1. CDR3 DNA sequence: TGCAGCGTACAGGGGGTTGAAGCTTTCTTT. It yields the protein CSVQGVEAFF. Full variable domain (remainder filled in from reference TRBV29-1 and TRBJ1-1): SAVISQKPSRDICQRGTSLTIQCQVDSQVTMMFWYRQQPGQSLTLIATANQGSEATYESGFVIDKFPISRPNLTFSTLTVSNMSPEDSSIYLCSVQGVEAFFGQGTRLTVV.

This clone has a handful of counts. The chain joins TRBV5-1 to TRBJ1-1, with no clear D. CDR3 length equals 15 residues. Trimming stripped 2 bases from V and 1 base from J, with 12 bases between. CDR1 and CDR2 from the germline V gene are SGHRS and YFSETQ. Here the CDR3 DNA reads TGCGCCAGCAGCTTATCTGAGGGAGGGAACACTGAAGCTTTCTTT. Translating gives CASSLSEGGNTEAFF.

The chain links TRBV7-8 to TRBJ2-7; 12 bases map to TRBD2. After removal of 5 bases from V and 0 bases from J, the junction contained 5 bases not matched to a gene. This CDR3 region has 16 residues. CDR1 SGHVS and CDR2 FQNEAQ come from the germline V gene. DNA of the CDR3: TGTGCCAGCAGCCACAGACTAGCGGGAGTCTCCTACGAGCAGTACTTC. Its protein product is CASSHRLAGVSYEQYF.

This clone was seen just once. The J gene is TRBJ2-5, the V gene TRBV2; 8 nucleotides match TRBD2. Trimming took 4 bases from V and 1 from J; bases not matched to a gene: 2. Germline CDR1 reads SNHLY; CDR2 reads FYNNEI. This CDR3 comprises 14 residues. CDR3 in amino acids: CASSVLAGQETQYF. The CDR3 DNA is TGTGCCAGCAGTGTTCTAGCGGGCCAAGAGACCCAGTACTTC.

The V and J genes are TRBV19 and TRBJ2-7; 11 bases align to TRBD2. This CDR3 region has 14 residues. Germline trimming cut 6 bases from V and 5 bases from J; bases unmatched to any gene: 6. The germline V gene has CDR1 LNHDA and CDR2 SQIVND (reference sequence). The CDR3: CASSTSGSSHEQYF. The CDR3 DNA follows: TGTGCCAGTAGCACTAGCGGGAGTTCCCACGAGCAGTACTTC. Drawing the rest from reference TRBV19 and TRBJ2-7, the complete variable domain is DGGITQSPKYLFRKEGQNVTLSCEQNLNHDAMYWYRQDPGQGLRLIYYSQIVNDFQKGDIAEGYSVSREKKESFPLTVTSAQKNPTAFYLCASSTSGSSHEQYFGPGTRLTVT.

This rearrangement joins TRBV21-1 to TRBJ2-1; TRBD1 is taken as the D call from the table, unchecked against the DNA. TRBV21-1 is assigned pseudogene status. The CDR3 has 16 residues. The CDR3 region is CASSPRGGPSYNEQFF. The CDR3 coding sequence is TGTGCCAGCAGCCCTAGAGGGGGACCTAGCTACAATGAGCAGTTCTTC.

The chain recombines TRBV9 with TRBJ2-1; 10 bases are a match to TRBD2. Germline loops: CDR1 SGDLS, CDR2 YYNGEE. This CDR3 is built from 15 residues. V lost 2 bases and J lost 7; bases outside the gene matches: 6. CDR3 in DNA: TGTGCCAGCAGCGTCTCTAGCGGGAGTGTAAATGAGCAGTTCTTC. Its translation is CASSVSSGSVNEQFF. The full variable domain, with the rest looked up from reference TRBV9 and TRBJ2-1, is DSGVTQTPKHLITATGQRVTLRCSPRSGDLSVYWYQQSLDQGLQFLIQYYNGEERAKGNILERFSAQQFPDLHSELNLSSLELGDSALYFCASSVSSGSVNEQFFGPGTRLTVL.

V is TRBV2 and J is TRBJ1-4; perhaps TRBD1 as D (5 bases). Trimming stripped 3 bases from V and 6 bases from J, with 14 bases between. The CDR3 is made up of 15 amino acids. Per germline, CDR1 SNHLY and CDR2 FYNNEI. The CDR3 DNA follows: TGTGCCAGCAGTGAGGGGGGGAGGAGGCATGAAAAACTGTTTTTT. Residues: CASSEGGRRHEKLFF.

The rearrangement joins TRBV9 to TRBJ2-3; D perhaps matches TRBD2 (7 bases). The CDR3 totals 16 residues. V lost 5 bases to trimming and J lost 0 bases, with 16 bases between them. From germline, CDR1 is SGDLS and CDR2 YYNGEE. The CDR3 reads CASSDGGAPSTDTQYF. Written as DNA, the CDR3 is TGTGCCAGCAGTGATGGGGGGGCCCCTAGCACAGATACGCAGTATTTT.

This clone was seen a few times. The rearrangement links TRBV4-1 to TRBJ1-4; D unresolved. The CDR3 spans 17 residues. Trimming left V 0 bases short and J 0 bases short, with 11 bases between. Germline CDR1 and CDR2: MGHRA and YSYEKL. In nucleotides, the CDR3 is TGCGCCAGCAGCCAAGATCGCAGGCATGCAACTAATGAAAAACTGTTTTTT. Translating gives CASSQDRRHATNEKLFF.

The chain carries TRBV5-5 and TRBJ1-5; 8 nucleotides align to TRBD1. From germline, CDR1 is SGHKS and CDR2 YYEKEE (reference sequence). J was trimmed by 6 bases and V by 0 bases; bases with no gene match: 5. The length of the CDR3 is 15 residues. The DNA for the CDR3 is TGTGCCAGCAGCTTGGGGGTACAGGGGGGTCAGCCCCAGCATTTT. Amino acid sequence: CASSLGVQGGQPQHF. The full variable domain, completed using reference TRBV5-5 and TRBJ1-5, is DAGVTQSPTHLIKTRGQQVTLRCSPISGHKSVSWYQQVLGQGPQFIFQYYEKEERGRGNFPDRFSARQFPNYSSELNVNALLLGDSALYLCASSLGVQGGQPQHFGDGTRLSIL.

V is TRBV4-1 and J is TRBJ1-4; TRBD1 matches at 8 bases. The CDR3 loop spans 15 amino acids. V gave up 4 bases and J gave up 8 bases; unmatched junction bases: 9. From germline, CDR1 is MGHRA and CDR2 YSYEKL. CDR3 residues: CASSPRTGPTEKLFF. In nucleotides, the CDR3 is TGCGCCAGCAGCCCTAGGACAGGGCCGACCGAAAAACTGTTTTTT.

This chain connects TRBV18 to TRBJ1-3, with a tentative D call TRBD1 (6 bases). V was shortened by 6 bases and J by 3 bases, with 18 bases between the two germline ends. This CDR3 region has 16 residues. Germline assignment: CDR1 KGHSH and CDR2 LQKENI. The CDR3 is CASSILDRFDGNTIYF. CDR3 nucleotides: TGTGCCAGCTCTATTTTGGACAGATTTGATGGAAACACCATATATTTT.

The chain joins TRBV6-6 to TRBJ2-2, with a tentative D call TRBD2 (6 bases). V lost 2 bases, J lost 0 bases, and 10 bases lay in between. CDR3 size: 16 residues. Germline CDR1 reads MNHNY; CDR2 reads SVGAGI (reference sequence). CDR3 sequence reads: CASSYPGASNTGELFF. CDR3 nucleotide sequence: TGTGCCAGCAGTTACCCGGGAGCGTCGAACACCGGGGAGCTGTTTTTT.

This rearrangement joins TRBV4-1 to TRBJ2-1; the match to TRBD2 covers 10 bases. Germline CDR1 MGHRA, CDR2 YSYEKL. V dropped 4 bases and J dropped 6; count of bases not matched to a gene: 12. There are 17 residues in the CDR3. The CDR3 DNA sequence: TGCGCCAGCAGCCCTCCAGGCAGGCTAGCGGGAGTCAATGAGCAGTTCTTC. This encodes CASSPPGRLAGVNEQFF.

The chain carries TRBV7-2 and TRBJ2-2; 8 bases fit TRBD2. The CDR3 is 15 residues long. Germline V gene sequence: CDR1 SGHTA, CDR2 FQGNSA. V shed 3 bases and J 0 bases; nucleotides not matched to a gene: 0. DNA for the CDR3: TGTGCCAGCAGCTTTAGCGGGGCGAACACCGGGGAGCTGTTTTTT. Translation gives CASSFSGANTGELFF.

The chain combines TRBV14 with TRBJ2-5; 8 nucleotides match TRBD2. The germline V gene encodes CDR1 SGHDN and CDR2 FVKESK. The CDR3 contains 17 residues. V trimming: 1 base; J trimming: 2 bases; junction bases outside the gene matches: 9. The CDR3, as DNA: TGTGCCAGCAGCCAAGCGCCACTAGCGGTAAAACAAGAGACCCAGTACTTC. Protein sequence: CASSQAPLAVKQETQYF. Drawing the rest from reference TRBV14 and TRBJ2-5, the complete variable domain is EAGVTQFPSHSVIEKGQTVTLRCDPISGHDNLYWYRRVMGKEIKFLLHFVKESKQDESGMPNNRFLAERTGGTYSTLKVQPAELEDSGVYFCASSQAPLAVKQETQYFGPGTRLLVL.

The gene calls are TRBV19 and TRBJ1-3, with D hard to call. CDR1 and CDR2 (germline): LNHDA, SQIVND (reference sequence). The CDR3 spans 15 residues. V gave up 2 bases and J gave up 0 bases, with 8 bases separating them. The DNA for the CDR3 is TGTGCCAGTAGTATATTGCGGAGCTCTGGAAACACCATATATTTT. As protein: CASSILRSSGNTIYF. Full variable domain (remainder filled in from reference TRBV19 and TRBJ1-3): DGGITQSPKYLFRKEGQNVTLSCEQNLNHDAMYWYRQDPGQGLRLIYYSQIVNDFQKGDIAEGYSVSREKKESFPLTVTSAQKNPTAFYLCASSILRSSGNTIYFGEGSWLTVV.

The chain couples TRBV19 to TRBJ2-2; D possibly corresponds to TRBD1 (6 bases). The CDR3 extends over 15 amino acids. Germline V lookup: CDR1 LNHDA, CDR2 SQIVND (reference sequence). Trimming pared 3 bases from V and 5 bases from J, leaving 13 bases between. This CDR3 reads CASSIATGGTGELFF. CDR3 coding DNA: TGTGCCAGTAGTATCGCGACAGGAGGAACCGGGGAGCTGTTTTTT.

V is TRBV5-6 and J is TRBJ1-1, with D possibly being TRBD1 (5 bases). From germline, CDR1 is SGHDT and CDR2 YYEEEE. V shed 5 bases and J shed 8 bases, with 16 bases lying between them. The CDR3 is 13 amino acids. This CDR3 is CASRNQGMYEAFF. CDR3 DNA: TGTGCCAGCAGGAACCAGGGTATGTACGAAGCTTTCTTT. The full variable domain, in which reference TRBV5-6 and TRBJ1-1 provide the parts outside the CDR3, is DAGVTQSPTHLIKTRGQQVTLRCSPKSGHDTVSWYQQALGQGPQFIFQYYEEEERQRGNFPDRFSGHQFPNYSSELNVNALLLGDSALYLCASRNQGMYEAFFGQGTRLTVV.